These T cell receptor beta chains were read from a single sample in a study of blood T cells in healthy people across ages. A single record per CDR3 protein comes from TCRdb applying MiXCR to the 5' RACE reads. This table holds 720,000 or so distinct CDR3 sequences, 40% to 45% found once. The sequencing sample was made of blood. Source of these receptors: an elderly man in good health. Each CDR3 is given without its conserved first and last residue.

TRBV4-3	ASSQLRGGNYGYT
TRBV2	ASIGQGLYQETQY
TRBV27	ASSFGAQPIPTDTQY
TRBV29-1	SVIFGFQPYEQY
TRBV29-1	SVEESSGPPETQY
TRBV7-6	ASSLRLSGDTGELF
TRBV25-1	ASSERADYT
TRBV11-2	ASSLSGGAGGEQF
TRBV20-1	SASRLAGGLSSYNEQY
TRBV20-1	SASPGQGDEKLF
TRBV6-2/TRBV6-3	ASSVRTSVGEQY
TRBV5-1	ASSLGLAGYTDTQY
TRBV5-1	ASDPGTIRGNEQF
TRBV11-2	ASSPSRAGGMETQH
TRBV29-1	SVEAGGWTGELF
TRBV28	ASSSRLGTGLLGYT
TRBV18	ASSRSYQETQY
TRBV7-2	ASSLVLAKNQNIQY
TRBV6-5	ASSYRDPNGSPLH
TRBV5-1	ASSVRGTLETQY
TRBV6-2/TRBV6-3	ASSYADRGRLGEQY
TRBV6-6	ASSPAGRDTQY
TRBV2	ASSVEGLGTEAF
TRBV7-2	ASSLAASGRRETQF
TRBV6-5	ASKSIGAHSYEQY
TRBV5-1	ASSSTGHHTYGYT
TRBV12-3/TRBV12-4	ASTTTSFVGTDTQY
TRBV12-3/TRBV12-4	ASSFATSGSSYEQY
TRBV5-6	ASSLVAGASNYGYT